This paragraph covers one TCR beta chain sequence. The antigen remains undetermined. A much bigger clone sits one base away, suggesting this may be a read error. This record belongs to a study of immune heterogeneity within non-small cell lung tumors. The overall study: There were several squamous cell carcinomas, 10 non-squamous carcinomas and 1 tumor not otherwise specified. Whole-study results and caveats: Recurrence of the same dominant CDR3 beta clonotypes was seen across tumor sites within a patient, and site-unique high-frequency clones were present alongside them. Each patient largely had their own distinct set of high-frequency T-cell receptor beta clonotypes.

A multiplex PCR containing 32 V primers and 13 J primers was used to amplify TCR beta CDR3. TCRdb fed the multiplex PCR reads into MiXCR, producing one record per CDR3 protein. The table includes several thousand distinct CDR3 sequences, approximately 23% detected once. Samples each supplied around 600 ng of bulk tumor genomic DNA as template. Several biopsies per primary tumor were taken during surgery, spaced as far apart as possible. The cohort was untreated, with newly diagnosed non-small cell lung cancer undergoing curative surgery. Germline-derived CDR1 and CDR2 are SEHNR and FQNEAQ (reference sequence). The CDR3 extends over 13 amino acids. V shed 5 bases and J shed 9 bases, with 17 bases lying between them.

Specimen: lung tumor tissue. The sequence was obtained from a man aged 60 to 69 with non-small cell lung cancer. The V and J genes are TRBV7-9 and TRBJ2-7; D possibly matches TRBD1 or TRBD2 (7 bases each). CDR3 sequence (DNA): TGTGCCAGCAGCCGACAGGGAGGGCGCGCGCAGTACTTC. It encodes CASSRQGGRAQYF.